Given below is one TCR beta chain in context. Its antigen is as yet unknown. These data belong to a study of T cell repertoires in cytomegalovirus infection. Study-wide background: Public TCR beta signatures provided an indication of both CMV infection and a matching HLA type. Overall study findings and caveats: Dominating the ex vivo response were HLA-C-restricted CMV-specific TCR beta clonotypes. Cumulative public TCR beta family frequency identified CMV carriers with the relevant HLA.

TCRdb recomputed calls from the reads with MiXCR, one row per CDR3 protein. The table records some 300,000 distinct CDR3 sequences, around 10% of them present only once. Input material: PBMCs. The source is a human donor in good health (CMV status not recorded). Some clones in this sample may be carry-over from other donors' samples.

CDR3: CASSLARVDEQFF. In nucleotides, the CDR3 is TGCGCCAGCAGCTTGGCAAGGGTCGATGAGCAGTTCTTC. This chain joins TRBV5-1 and TRBJ2-1; D is undetermined. This CDR3 has 13 residues. The germline V gene encodes CDR1 SGHRS and CDR2 YFSETQ. V was shortened by 0 bases and J by 8 bases, with 9 bases between the two germline ends.